These T cell receptor beta chains were read from a single sample in a study of blood T cell repertoires in COVID-19. Sequencing was performed with immunoSEQ multiplex PCR; in TCRdb, only in-frame clones are kept and a portion is missing. The top ten clones hold about 14% of a sample with some 150,000 clones, around 80% of them seen once. The material sequenced was peripheral blood. All receptors come from a woman in her sixties or seventies with COVID-19, enrolled during active disease. Each CDR3 is given with its conserved first and last residue.

v_gene: TRBV5-6; CDR3aa: CASSFQYQETQYF
v_gene: TRBV12-5; CDR3aa: CASGLPGTEVPNEQFF
v_gene: TRBV24-1; CDR3aa: CATSEGGAGGNTIYF
v_gene: TRBV9; CDR3aa: CASSVEAGTEAFF
v_gene: TRBV5-5; CDR3aa: CASSLSPGVSGNTIYF
v_gene: TRBV19; CDR3aa: CASSILWPRPGNTIYF
v_gene: TRBV15; CDR3aa: CATSRERLAGGETQYF
v_gene: TRBV3-1/TRBV3-2; CDR3aa: CASSQGQATYGYTF
v_gene: TRBV6-6; CDR3aa: CASTRGGWPEAFF
v_gene: TRBV7-8; CDR3aa: CASSLVNLGRGQYF
v_gene: TRBV3-1/TRBV3-2; CDR3aa: CASSLSGGRKFF
v_gene: TRBV19; CDR3aa: CASSIGQGRVYQETQYF
v_gene: TRBV7-2; CDR3aa: CASSLARQDTQYF
v_gene: TRBV24-1; CDR3aa: CATSSGRGGYTF
v_gene: TRBV4-2; CDR3aa: CASSPPQGAGGYTF
v_gene: TRBV5-6; CDR3aa: CASSTGQNYGYTF
v_gene: TRBV20-1; CDR3aa: CSAPGGGYTF
v_gene: TRBV14; CDR3aa: CASSQGRQVYGYTF
v_gene: TRBV10-3; CDR3aa: CAISQDREGQPQHF
v_gene: TRBV12-3/TRBV12-4; CDR3aa: CASSFSQGTEAFF
v_gene: TRBV12-3/TRBV12-4; CDR3aa: CASSQESLGGAFF
v_gene: TRBV30; CDR3aa: CAWTLGGHTSPLHF
v_gene: TRBV5-6; CDR3aa: CASSRDISSVETQYF
v_gene: TRBV9; CDR3aa: CASSVVGGADSPLHF
v_gene: TRBV6-5; CDR3aa: CAIAQQPQHF
v_gene: TRBV28; CDR3aa: CASGRDRGGQGTF
v_gene: TRBV7-2; CDR3aa: CASSHPLAGVSYEQYF
v_gene: TRBV5-7; CDR3aa: CASSLERQGTDTQYF
v_gene: TRBV27; CDR3aa: CASSLPFSYNSPLHF
v_gene: TRBV7-9; CDR3aa: CASSLGRRGLDGARFF
v_gene: TRBV6-1; CDR3aa: CASVDRVAGELFF
v_gene: TRBV20-1; CDR3aa: CSATGQGEAFF
v_gene: TRBV9; CDR3aa: CASRPGTGELFF
v_gene: TRBV25-1; CDR3aa: CASSKGVNYGYTF
v_gene: TRBV28; CDR3aa: CASSLPGTENQPQHF
v_gene: TRBV20-1; CDR3aa: CSAIKGNIQYF
v_gene: TRBV2; CDR3aa: CASSEGTDYGYTF
v_gene: TRBV19; CDR3aa: CASSILDISNEQFF
v_gene: TRBV30; CDR3aa: CAWSVLQGAGQPQHF
v_gene: TRBV27; CDR3aa: CASSLKGRDYEQYF
v_gene: TRBV2; CDR3aa: CASRTSGEYNEQFF
v_gene: TRBV27; CDR3aa: CASSSQAVSGNTIYF
v_gene: TRBV6-1; CDR3aa: CASSDGTNYGYTF
v_gene: TRBV30; CDR3aa: CAWSVRDRGNQPQHF
v_gene: TRBV6-5; CDR3aa: CAVTGQGVVSEQYF
v_gene: TRBV18; CDR3aa: CASSPSGGNNEQFF
v_gene: TRBV10-3; CDR3aa: CAISEDRAQPQHF
v_gene: TRBV30; CDR3aa: CAFPGTSGNEQFF
v_gene: TRBV6-5; CDR3aa: CASRTSGGRNEQFF
v_gene: TRBV7-7; CDR3aa: CASSPPGGELFF
v_gene: TRBV28; CDR3aa: CASIPQGLAFNYGYTF
v_gene: TRBV19; CDR3aa: CASTRNGGREAFF
v_gene: TRBV28; CDR3aa: CASSSPIGATTEAFF
v_gene: TRBV7-3; CDR3aa: CASSSLVGRDLSDTQYF
v_gene: TRBV5-6; CDR3aa: CASSWAPTGELFF
v_gene: TRBV7-2; CDR3aa: CASSLVGGGHEKLFF
v_gene: TRBV30; CDR3aa: CAWSVGGQSSSGNTIYF
v_gene: TRBV6-5; CDR3aa: CASSYRQGRSSGYTF
v_gene: TRBV7-2; CDR3aa: CASSARDTDSPLHF
v_gene: TRBV27; CDR3aa: CASSLTASGREQFF